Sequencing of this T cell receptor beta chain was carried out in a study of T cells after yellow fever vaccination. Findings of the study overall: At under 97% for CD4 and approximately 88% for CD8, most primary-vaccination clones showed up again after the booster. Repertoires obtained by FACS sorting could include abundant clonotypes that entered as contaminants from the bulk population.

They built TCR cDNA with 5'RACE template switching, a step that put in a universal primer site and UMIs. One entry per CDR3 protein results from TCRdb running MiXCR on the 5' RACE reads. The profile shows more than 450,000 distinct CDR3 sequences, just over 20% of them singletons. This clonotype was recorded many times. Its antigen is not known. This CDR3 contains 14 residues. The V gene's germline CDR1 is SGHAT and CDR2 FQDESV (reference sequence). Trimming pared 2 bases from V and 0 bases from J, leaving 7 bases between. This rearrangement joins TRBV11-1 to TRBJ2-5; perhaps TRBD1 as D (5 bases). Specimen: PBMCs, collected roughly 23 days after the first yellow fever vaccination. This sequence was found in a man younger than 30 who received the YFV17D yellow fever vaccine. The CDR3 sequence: CASSLQGYQETQYF. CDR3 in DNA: TGTGCCAGCAGCTTACAGGGATACCAAGAGACCCAGTACTTC. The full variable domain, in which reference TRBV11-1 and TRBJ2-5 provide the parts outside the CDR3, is EAEVAQSPRYKITEKSQAVAFWCDPISGHATLYWYRQILGQGPELLVQFQDESVVDDSQLPKDRFSAERLKGVDSTLKIQPAELGDSAMYLCASSLQGYQETQYFGPGTRLLVL.